The clone carrying this T cell receptor beta chain was counted between two and nine times. Its antigen is not known. The V end was cut by 1 base, the J end by 5 bases, with 16 bases between. CDR3 length equals 16 residues. The germline CDR1 and CDR2 sequences are MNHEY and SMNVEV (reference sequence). Amplification used 60 Vbeta primers and 13 Jbeta primers. Assay: immunoSEQ multiplex PCR; the TCRdb copy retains only in-frame clones and omits some. This sample has under 90,000 clones, with 85% to 90% found just once. The sample comes from a study of cytomegalovirus exposure and HLA in healthy donors. Study background: Unique TCR beta sequences numbering about 100 million came from about 179 million T cells in an earlier analysis. Points from the study as a whole: Researchers reported that a few CMV-associated chains were confirmed in vitro as CMV antigen-specific. With high specificity and sensitivity, the classifier reportedly diagnosed cytomegalovirus status. Cytomegalovirus-associated TCR beta chains were listed, numbering roughly 150.

The chain carries TRBV27 and TRBJ2-3; weak D call: TRBD2 (6 bases). What was sequenced was PBMCs. The TCR was taken from a man between 18 and 35 years old in good health and CMV-seronegative. CDR3 region: CASSLLSRRDGDTQYF. CDR3 nucleotides: TGTGCCAGCAGTTTATTGAGTCGGCGGGACGGAGATACGCAGTATTTT.